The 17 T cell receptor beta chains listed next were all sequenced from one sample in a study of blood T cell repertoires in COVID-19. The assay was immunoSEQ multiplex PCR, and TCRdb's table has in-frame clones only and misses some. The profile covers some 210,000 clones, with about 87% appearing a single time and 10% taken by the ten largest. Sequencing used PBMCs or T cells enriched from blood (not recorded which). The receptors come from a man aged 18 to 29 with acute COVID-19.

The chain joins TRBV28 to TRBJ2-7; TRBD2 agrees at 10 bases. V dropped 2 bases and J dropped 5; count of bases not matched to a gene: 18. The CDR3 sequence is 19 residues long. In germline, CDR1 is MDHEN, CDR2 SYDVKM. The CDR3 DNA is TGTGCCAGCAGTTTAGGGCCGTCTAGCGGGAGAGTGAGGAGCGACGAGCAGTACTTC. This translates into CASSLGPSSGRVRSDEQYF.

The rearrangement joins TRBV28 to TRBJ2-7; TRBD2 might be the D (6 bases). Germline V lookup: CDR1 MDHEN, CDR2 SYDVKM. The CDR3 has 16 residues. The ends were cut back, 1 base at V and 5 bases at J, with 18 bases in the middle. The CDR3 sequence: CASSLSVAANPNEQYF. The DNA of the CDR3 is TGTGCCAGCAGTTTATCGGTAGCGGCTAATCCAAACGAGCAGTACTTC.

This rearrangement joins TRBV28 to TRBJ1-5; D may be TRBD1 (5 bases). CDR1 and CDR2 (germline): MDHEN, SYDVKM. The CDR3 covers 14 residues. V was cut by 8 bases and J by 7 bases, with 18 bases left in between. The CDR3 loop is CASALGGEVQPQHF. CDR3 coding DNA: TGTGCCAGCGCCTTGGGGGGGGAGGTCCAGCCCCAGCATTTT.

The CDR3 region has the DNA TGCGCCAGCAGCCAAGATGGGGGGACAGGGAATATCGGGAATTATGGCTACACCTTC. It specifies CASSQDGGTGNIGNYGYTF. The rearrangement uses TRBV4-3 and TRBJ1-2, with TRBD1 matching 9 bases. Trimming removed 0 bases from V and 5 bases from J; junction bases left unmatched: 16. This CDR3 contains 19 residues. Germline assignment: CDR1 LGHNA and CDR2 YSLEER.

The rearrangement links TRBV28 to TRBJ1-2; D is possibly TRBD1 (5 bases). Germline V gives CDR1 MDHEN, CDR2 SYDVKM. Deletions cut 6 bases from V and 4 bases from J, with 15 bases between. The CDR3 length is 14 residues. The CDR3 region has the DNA TGTGCCAGCAGAACCCCGACAGATGCCTATGGCTACACCTTC. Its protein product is CASRTPTDAYGYTF.

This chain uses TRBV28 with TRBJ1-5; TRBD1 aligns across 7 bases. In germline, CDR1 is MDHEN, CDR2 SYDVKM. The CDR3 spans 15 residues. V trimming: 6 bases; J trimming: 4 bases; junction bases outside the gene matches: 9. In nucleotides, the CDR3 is TGTGCCAGCAGGTCCCGGGACAGTCCTAATCAGCCCCAGCATTTT. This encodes CASRSRDSPNQPQHF.

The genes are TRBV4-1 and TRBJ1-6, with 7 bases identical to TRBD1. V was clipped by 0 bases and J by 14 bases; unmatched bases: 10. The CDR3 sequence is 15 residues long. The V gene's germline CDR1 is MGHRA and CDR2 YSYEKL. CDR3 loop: CASSQDETGSPTLHF. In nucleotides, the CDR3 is TGCGCCAGCAGCCAAGATGAGACAGGGTCCCCCACCCTCCACTTT.

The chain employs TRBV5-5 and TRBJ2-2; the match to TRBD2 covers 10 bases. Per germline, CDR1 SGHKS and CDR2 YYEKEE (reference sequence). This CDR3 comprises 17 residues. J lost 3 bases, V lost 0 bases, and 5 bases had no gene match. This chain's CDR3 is CASSLATLAGDTGELFF. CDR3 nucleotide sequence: TGTGCCAGCAGCTTGGCCACCCTAGCGGGAGACACCGGGGAGCTGTTTTTT.

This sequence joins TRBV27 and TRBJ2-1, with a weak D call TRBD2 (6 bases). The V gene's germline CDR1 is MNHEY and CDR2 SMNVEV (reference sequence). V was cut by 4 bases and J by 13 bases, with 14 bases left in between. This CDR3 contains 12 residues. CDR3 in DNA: TGTGCCAGCAGTTCCCCGGGACTTGGACAGTTCTTC. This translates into CASSSPGLGQFF.

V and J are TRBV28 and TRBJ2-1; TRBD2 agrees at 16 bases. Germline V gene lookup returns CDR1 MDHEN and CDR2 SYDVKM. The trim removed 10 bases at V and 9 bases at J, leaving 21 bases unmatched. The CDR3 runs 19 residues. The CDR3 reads CAIMAQGLAGGRRASEQFF. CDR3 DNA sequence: TGTGCCATCATGGCCCAGGGACTAGCGGGAGGGCGACGGGCTAGTGAGCAGTTCTTC.

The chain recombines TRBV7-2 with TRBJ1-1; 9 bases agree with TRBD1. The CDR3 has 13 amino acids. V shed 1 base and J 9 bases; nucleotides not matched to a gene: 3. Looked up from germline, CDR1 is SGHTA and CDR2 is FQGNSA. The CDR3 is CASSLGGQGKAFF. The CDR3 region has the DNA TGTGCCAGCAGCTTAGGGGGACAGGGTAAAGCTTTCTTT.

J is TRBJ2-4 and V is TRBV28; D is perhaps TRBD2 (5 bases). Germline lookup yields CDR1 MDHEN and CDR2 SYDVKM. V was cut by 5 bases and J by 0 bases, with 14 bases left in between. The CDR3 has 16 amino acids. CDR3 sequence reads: CASSGSGIEAKNIQYF. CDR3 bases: TGTGCCAGCAGTGGGAGTGGCATCGAAGCCAAAAACATTCAGTACTTC.

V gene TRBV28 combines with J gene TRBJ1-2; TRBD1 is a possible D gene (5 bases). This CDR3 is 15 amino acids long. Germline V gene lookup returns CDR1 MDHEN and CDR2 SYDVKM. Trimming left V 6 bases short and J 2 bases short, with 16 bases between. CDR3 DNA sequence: TGTGCCAGCAGCCTGGGGGGTTCGGCCAACTATGGCTACACCTTC. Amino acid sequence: CASSLGGSANYGYTF.

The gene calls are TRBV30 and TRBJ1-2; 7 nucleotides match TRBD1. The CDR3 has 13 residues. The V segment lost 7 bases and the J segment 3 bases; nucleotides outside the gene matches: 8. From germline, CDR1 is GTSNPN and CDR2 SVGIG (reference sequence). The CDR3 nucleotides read TGTGCCTCCTACCCCGGGACAGACTATGGCTACACCTTC. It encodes CASYPGTDYGYTF.

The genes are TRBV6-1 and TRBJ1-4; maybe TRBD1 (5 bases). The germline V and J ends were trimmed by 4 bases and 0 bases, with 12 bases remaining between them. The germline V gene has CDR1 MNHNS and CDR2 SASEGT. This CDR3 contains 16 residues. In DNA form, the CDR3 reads TGTGCCAGCAGTGCCGCAGGGTTTGCAACTAATGAAAAACTGTTTTTT. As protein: CASSAAGFATNEKLFF.

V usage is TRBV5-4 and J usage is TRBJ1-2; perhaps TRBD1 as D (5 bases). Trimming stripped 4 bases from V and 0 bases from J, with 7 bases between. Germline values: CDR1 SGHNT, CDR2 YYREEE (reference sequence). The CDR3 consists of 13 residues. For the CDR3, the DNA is TGTGCCAGCAGCCCGACAGCTAACTATGGCTACACCTTC. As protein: CASSPTANYGYTF.

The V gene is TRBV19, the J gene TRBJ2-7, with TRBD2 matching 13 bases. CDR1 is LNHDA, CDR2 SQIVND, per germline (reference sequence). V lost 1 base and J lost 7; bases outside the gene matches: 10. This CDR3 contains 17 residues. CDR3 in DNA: TGTGCCAGTAGTATAGTTTGGAGGACTAGCGGGAGCAGTGAGCAGTACTTC. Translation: CASSIVWRTSGSSEQYF.